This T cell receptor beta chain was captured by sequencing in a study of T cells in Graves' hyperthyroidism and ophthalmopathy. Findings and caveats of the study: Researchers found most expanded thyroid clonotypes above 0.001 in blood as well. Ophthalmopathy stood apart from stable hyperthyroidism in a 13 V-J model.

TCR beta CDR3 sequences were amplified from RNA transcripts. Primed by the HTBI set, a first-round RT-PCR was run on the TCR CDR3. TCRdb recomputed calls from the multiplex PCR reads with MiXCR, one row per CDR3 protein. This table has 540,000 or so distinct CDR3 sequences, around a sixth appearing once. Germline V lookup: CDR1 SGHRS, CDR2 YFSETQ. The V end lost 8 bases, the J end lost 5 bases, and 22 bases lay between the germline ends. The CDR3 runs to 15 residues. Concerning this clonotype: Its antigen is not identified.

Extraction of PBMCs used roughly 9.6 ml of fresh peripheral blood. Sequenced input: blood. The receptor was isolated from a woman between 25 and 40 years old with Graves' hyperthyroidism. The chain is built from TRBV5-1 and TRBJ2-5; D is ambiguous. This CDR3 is CASMPEEGVGETQYF. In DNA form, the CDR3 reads TGCGCCAGTATGCCAGAAGAAGGTGTTGGGGAGACCCAGTACTTC.